A selection of T cell receptor beta chains follows, all from one sample in a study of glioma-infiltrating T cells. MiXCR was run by TCRdb on the multiplex PCR reads, yielding one entry per CDR3 protein. The repertoire consists of around 130,000 distinct CDR3 sequences, with under 25% occurring once and the leading ten covering 25% to 30%. Sequenced input: glioma tissue, nonneoplastic brain tissue, or PBMCs (not recorded which). The source is a human donor with low-grade glioma or glioblastoma, undergoing nonglioma brain surgery, or in good health (not recorded which). The CDR3 runs from the conserved cysteine through the conserved F or W. Each record gives: V gene, clone size, J gene, CDR3 protein. Clone size appears in some rows only: once, few, many, or a class for an expanded clone.

V gene: TRBV7-6
clone size: -
J gene: TRBJ1-2
CDR3 protein: CASSRSPGQGVYGYTF

V gene: TRBV15
clone size: many
J gene: TRBJ1-1
CDR3 protein: CATSPGRGSLNTEAFF

V gene: TRBV7-2
clone size: -
J gene: TRBJ2-4
CDR3 protein: CASSLGGPAHDIQYF

V gene: TRBV6-2/TRBV6-3
clone size: -
J gene: TRBJ2-1
CDR3 protein: CVTRTSGGNNERFF

V gene: TRBV27
clone size: many
J gene: TRBJ2-5
CDR3 protein: CASSPFIRARGVQETQYF

V gene: TRBV19
clone size: few
J gene: TRBJ1-6
CDR3 protein: CASSIGNRDSPLHF

V gene: TRBV6-4
clone size: few
J gene: TRBJ1-2
CDR3 protein: CASSANGNYGYTF

V gene: TRBV6-1
clone size: many
J gene: TRBJ2-3
CDR3 protein: CASSLAGHLPDTQYF

V gene: TRBV29-1
clone size: few
J gene: TRBJ2-1
CDR3 protein: CSVIRGYSGNEQFF

V gene: TRBV6-1
clone size: many
J gene: TRBJ2-3
CDR3 protein: CASSYGGTGGDTQYF

V gene: TRBV20-1
clone size: -
J gene: TRBJ2-5
CDR3 protein: CSAATSVIETQYF

V gene: TRBV24-1
clone size: once
J gene: TRBJ1-2
CDR3 protein: CATSAEGIQTGVRGYTF

V gene: TRBV11-2
clone size: few
J gene: TRBJ2-2
CDR3 protein: CASSQSQYTGELFF

V gene: TRBV11-2
clone size: -
J gene: TRBJ2-3
CDR3 protein: CASSPRAGGGTDTQYF

V gene: TRBV2
clone size: few
J gene: TRBJ1-5
CDR3 protein: CASSRTGQEIGQPQHF

V gene: TRBV28
clone size: few
J gene: TRBJ2-5
CDR3 protein: CASSILRQETQYF

V gene: TRBV20-1
clone size: once
J gene: TRBJ1-5
CDR3 protein: CSASNPGGEGQPQHF

V gene: TRBV20-1
clone size: many
J gene: TRBJ2-3
CDR3 protein: CSARGAIIDTQYF